These 15 T cell receptor beta chains originate from one sample sequenced in a study of T-cell memory formation after mild COVID-19. MiXCR, applied by TCRdb to the 5' RACE reads, yields one record per CDR3 protein. The sample shows 560,000 or so distinct CDR3 sequences, 15% to 20% of them seen only once. Specimen: PBMCs or a T cell subset sorted from them (not recorded which). These receptors all come from an adult woman who had mild COVID-19 (a few samples of this study predate the infection). Cell type and time point are not known.

This rearrangement joins TRBV12-3 or TRBV12-4 to TRBJ1-5; a possible D gene is TRBD1 (5 bases). V was trimmed by 6 bases and J by 7 bases, leaving 16 bases between them. CDR3 length: 14 amino acids. CDR3 region: CASRMNGGGQPQHF. For the CDR3, the DNA is TGTGCCAGCAGGATGAACGGGGGGGGGCAGCCCCAGCATTTT.

This sequence joins TRBV7-9 and TRBJ2-2; TRBD1 matches at 8 bases. The CDR3 is made up of 14 amino acids. The germline gives CDR1 SEHNR, CDR2 FQNEAQ (reference sequence). J gave up 7 bases and V 3 bases, and 4 bases lay outside the gene matches. The CDR3 DNA is TGTGCCAGCAGCTTGGCAGGGGGCATCGGGGAGCTGTTTTTT. It specifies CASSLAGGIGELFF.

The rearrangement links TRBV27 to TRBJ1-6; 11 nucleotides line up with TRBD1. Germline-derived CDR1 and CDR2 are MNHEY and SMNVEV (reference sequence). CDR3 length: 18 residues. The V gene end was trimmed by 6 bases and the J gene end by 3 bases; junction bases not matched to a gene: 10. CDR3 residues: CASSRKGGTGGYNSPLHF. The CDR3 DNA reads TGTGCCAGCAGCCGGAAGGGGGGGACAGGGGGCTATAATTCACCCCTCCACTTT.

Only a few counts were recorded for this clonotype. This rearrangement joins TRBV12-3 or TRBV12-4 to TRBJ1-1, with D possibly being TRBD1 (6 bases). There are 12 residues in the CDR3. V shed 8 bases and J shed 2 bases, with 9 bases lying between them. CDR3 sequence (DNA): TGTGCCAGCGGGACAAGTAACACTGAAGCTTTCTTT. It specifies CASGTSNTEAFF.

This rearrangement joins TRBV6-6 to TRBJ2-7; 8 bases are a match to TRBD2. Germline CDR1 reads MNHNY; CDR2 reads SVGAGI (reference sequence). J was trimmed by 0 bases and V by 6 bases; bases with no gene match: 10. The CDR3 length is 16 residues. The CDR3: CASRSPSSGSSYEQYF. In DNA form, the CDR3 reads TGTGCCAGCAGATCCCCGTCCAGCGGGAGCTCCTACGAGCAGTACTTC.

This clonotype was detected only a few times. The V call is TRBV11-3, the J call TRBJ2-2, with TRBD2 matching 11 bases. V lost 7 bases and J lost 8; bases outside the gene matches: 9. The CDR3 is 15 amino acids. The germline gives CDR1 SGHNT, CDR2 YENEEA. DNA of the CDR3: TGTGCCAGCACGAGGGGACTAGCGGAACGGGGGGAGCTGTTTTTT. As protein: CASTRGLAERGELFF.

The chain combines TRBV10-3 with TRBJ2-2, with D tentatively TRBD1 (6 bases). Germline CDR1 is ENHRY and CDR2 is SYGVKD. CDR3 length: 15 amino acids. Trimming pared 4 bases from V and 6 bases from J, leaving 15 bases between. CDR3 loop: CAISGGQIRSGELFF. The CDR3 DNA follows: TGTGCCATCAGTGGCGGACAGATCCGGTCCGGGGAGCTGTTTTTT.

This clonotype was picked up a small number of times. This rearrangement joins TRBV12-3 or TRBV12-4 to TRBJ1-5; tentatively, D is TRBD1 (6 bases). V lost 5 bases to trimming and J lost 7 bases, with 18 bases between them. The length of the CDR3 is 15 residues. CDR3 region: CASSLDSGPSQPQHF. CDR3 coding DNA: TGTGCCAGCAGTCTGGACAGCGGACCTTCCCAGCCCCAGCATTTT.

This clonotype was seen a few times. This chain uses TRBV20-1 with TRBJ2-3; 10 bases align to TRBD2. Looked up from germline, CDR1 is DFQATT and CDR2 is SNEGSKA (reference sequence). J lost 2 bases, V lost 4 bases, and 6 bases had no gene match. The CDR3 extends over 15 amino acids. The CDR3 here is CSANLAGALTDTQYF. The CDR3 DNA sequence: TGCAGTGCTAATCTAGCGGGGGCGCTCACAGATACGCAGTATTTT.

The table lists this clonotype with a few counts. The chain has TRBV5-1 and TRBJ2-6, with 10 bases lining up with TRBD2. V shed 1 base, J shed 3 bases, and the junction held 13 bases outside the gene matches. Germline V gives CDR1 SGHRS, CDR2 YFSETQ. This CDR3 comprises 20 residues. DNA for the CDR3: TGCGCCAGCAGCTTGTTGGCTAGCGGGAGTGCGGGACATGGGGCCAACGTCCTGACTTTC. Translated, it gives CASSLLASGSAGHGANVLTF.

This clonotype was found a few times. The gene calls are TRBV3-1 and TRBJ1-1; 9 nucleotides agree with TRBD1. Germline V gene lookup returns CDR1 LGHDT and CDR2 YNNKEL (reference sequence). Trimming removed 4 bases from V and 1 base from J; junction bases left unmatched: 7. The CDR3 spans 16 residues. The CDR3 nucleotides read TGTGCCAGCAGCCCGATACCGGGACAGGGGAACACTGAAGCTTTCTTT. Protein sequence: CASSPIPGQGNTEAFF.

Only one count was recorded for this clonotype. This chain connects TRBV23-1 to TRBJ2-1, with D perhaps matching TRBD2 (5 bases). TRBV23-1 is designated an ORF whose function remains uncertain. The CDR3 length is 15 residues. The V end was cut by 8 bases, the J end by 10 bases, with 24 bases between. The chain's CDR3 is CASSITRQPGKEQFF. The CDR3 DNA sequence: TGCGCCAGCTCCATTACCAGGCAGCCCGGGAAGGAGCAGTTCTTC.

This clonotype was recorded many times. The chain has TRBV7-8 and TRBJ1-2, with 8 nucleotides matching TRBD1. Per the germline V gene, CDR1 is SGHVS and CDR2 is FQNEAQ. The CDR3 spans 15 residues. Trimming cost V 1 base and J 5 bases; bases outside gene matches: 6. CDR3 region: CASSLGSGGRYGYTF. The CDR3 nucleotides are TGTGCCAGCAGCTTAGGTTCAGGGGGCCGGTATGGCTACACCTTC.

In its sample, this clonotype was seen a few times. This chain uses TRBV7-9 with TRBJ2-7, with TRBD1 matching over 9 bases. The CDR3 has 15 amino acids. V gave up 5 bases and J gave up 5 bases; unmatched junction bases: 10. Germline CDR1 reads SEHNR; CDR2 reads FQNEAQ (reference sequence). DNA of the CDR3: TGTGCCAGCAGCCCCGGCCGGGACAGGGCCCACGAGCAGTACTTC. This encodes CASSPGRDRAHEQYF.

V is TRBV7-8 and J is TRBJ1-1; D is unresolved. The V and J ends lost 0 bases and 2 bases respectively, with 7 bases between them. Germline V gene data show CDR1 as SGHVS and CDR2 as FQNEAQ. The CDR3 runs to 14 residues. CDR3 bases: TGTGCCAGCAGCTTAGCCCCCCTAAACACTGAAGCTTTCTTT. It codes for CASSLAPLNTEAFF. Full variable domain (remainder filled in from reference TRBV7-8 and TRBJ1-1): GAGVSQSPRYKVAKRGQDVALRCDPISGHVSLFWYQQALGQGPEFLTYFQNEAQLDKSGLPSDRFFAERPEGSVSTLKIQRTQQEDSAVYLCASSLAPLNTEAFFGQGTRLTVV.